One sample yielded the 15 T cell receptor beta chains listed below, sequenced in a study of T cells in Graves' hyperthyroidism and ophthalmopathy. Template material for amplifying TCR beta CDR3 regions consisted of RNA transcripts. The TCR CDR3 was amplified in a first-round RT-PCR using the HTBI primer set. TCRdb independently ran MiXCR on the multiplex PCR reads; one entry per CDR3 protein. The sample contains more than 550,000 distinct CDR3 sequences, roughly 17% of which appear only once. Input material: blood. Every receptor here comes from a man aged 50 to 59 with Graves' hyperthyroidism.

V usage is TRBV2 and J usage is TRBJ1-5; D possibly corresponds to TRBD1 (6 bases). Trimming stripped 7 bases from V and 3 bases from J, with 25 bases between. CDR1 and CDR2 from the germline V gene are SNHLY and FYNNEI. The CDR3 totals 18 residues. The CDR3 region has the DNA TGTGCCAGCACCTCTACTCGACGGGGGGCCGAATTCAATCAGCCCCAGCATTTT. It translates to CASTSTRRGAEFNQPQHF. The complete variable domain, with remaining parts taken from reference TRBV2 and TRBJ1-5, reads EPEVTQTPSHQVTQMGQEVILRCVPISNHLYFYWYRQILGQKVEFLVSFYNNEISEKSEIFDDQFSVERPDGSNFTLKIRSTKLEDSAMYFCASTSTRRGAEFNQPQHFGDGTRLSIL.

This clonotype was observed many times. The rearrangement links TRBV27 to TRBJ2-7, with TRBD1 as a possible D gene (5 bases). The CDR3 consists of 13 residues. V gave up 10 bases and J gave up 1 base, with 14 bases separating them. Germline assignment: CDR1 MNHEY and CDR2 SMNVEV (reference sequence). The CDR3 sequence is CATLGRASYEQYF. In nucleotides, the CDR3 is TGTGCCACCTTAGGCAGGGCATCCTACGAGCAGTACTTC.

This clonotype was found a few times. The rearrangement uses TRBV20-1 and TRBJ2-6; TRBD2 matches at 11 bases. V lost 3 bases to trimming and J lost 3 bases; unmatched junction nucleotides: 13. This CDR3 has 19 residues. Germline CDR1 and CDR2: DFQATT and SNEGSKA (reference sequence). This CDR3 is CSASGGTSGEVGGANVLTF. The DNA of the CDR3 is TGCAGTGCTAGTGGGGGGACTAGCGGTGAAGTGGGTGGGGCCAACGTCCTGACTTTC.

This clonotype was seen ten or more times. The chain employs TRBV10-3 and TRBJ2-1; 10 bases align to TRBD2. With 3 bases clipped from V and 9 bases from J, the junction kept 5 bases outside the gene matches. The CDR3 extends over 14 amino acids. Germline V CDR1 and CDR2: ENHRY, SYGVKD. CDR3: CAISEPSGSPEQFF. The CDR3 region has the DNA TGTGCCATCAGTGAACCTAGCGGGAGCCCTGAGCAGTTCTTC.

This clonotype was counted only a few times. This chain connects TRBV29-1 to TRBJ2-1; 8 bases map to TRBD1. The CDR3 sequence is 15 residues long. V trimming: 2 bases; J trimming: 8 bases; junction bases outside the gene matches: 11. From germline, CDR1 is SQVTM and CDR2 ANQGSEA. CDR3 region: CSVEMRDRIFDEQFF. As DNA, the CDR3 is TGCAGCGTTGAAATGCGGGACAGGATCTTCGATGAGCAGTTCTTC.

This clonotype showed up just a few times. The chain employs TRBV2 and TRBJ1-5; possibly TRBD1 for D (6 bases). Germline V gene lookup returns CDR1 SNHLY and CDR2 FYNNEI. The CDR3 is 14 amino acids. The V end lost 3 bases, the J end lost 6 bases, and 12 bases lay between the germline ends. The CDR3 DNA reads as TGTGCCAGCAGTGACAGGGGAAGAGGTCAGCCCCAGCATTTT. Translation: CASSDRGRGQPQHF.

This clonotype was counted once. This chain uses TRBV30 with TRBJ1-1; D is perhaps TRBD1 (5 bases). Trimming removed 0 bases at V and 3 bases at J, with 8 bases between. CDR3 length: 13 residues. From germline, CDR1 is GTSNPN and CDR2 SVGIG (reference sequence). CDR3 bases: TGTGCCTGGAGTGTTGAGGGGTACACTGAAGCTTTCTTT. The encoded protein is CAWSVEGYTEAFF.

In its sample, this clonotype was seen a few times. The chain combines TRBV20-1 with TRBJ1-5; 7 positions match TRBD1. Germline lookup yields CDR1 DFQATT and CDR2 SNEGSKA (reference sequence). CDR3 length: 14 residues. With V trimmed by 6 bases and J by 3 bases, 8 bases remained unmatched. CDR3 protein: CSAHPGQTNQPQHF. CDR3 coding DNA: TGCAGTGCGCACCCGGGACAGACCAATCAGCCCCAGCATTTT.

This clonotype has ten or more counts. The J gene is TRBJ2-1, the V gene TRBV6-2 or TRBV6-3; the match to TRBD2 covers 10 bases. The germline CDR1 and CDR2 sequences are MNHEY and SVGEGT. The CDR3 length is 18 residues. V lost 2 bases and J lost 6; bases outside the gene matches: 13. CDR3 coding DNA: TGTGCCAGCAGTTACCCACTGCTCGATAGCGGGAGGATCAATGAGCAGTTCTTC. Its translation is CASSYPLLDSGRINEQFF.

This clonotype was detected only a few times. CDR3 nucleotide sequence: TGTGCCAGTAGTGGGCGGGGGATCAGGGAAGCTTTCTTT. It specifies CASSGRGIREAFF. J is TRBJ1-1 and V is TRBV19; possible D gene TRBD1, 5 bases. CDR3 length: 13 amino acids. Germline values: CDR1 LNHDA, CDR2 SQIVND (reference sequence). Between the trimmed V and J ends, which lost 5 bases and 8 bases, there was a span of 15 bases.

V usage is TRBV3-1 and J usage is TRBJ2-1, with 9 bases aligning to TRBD2. Germline assignment: CDR1 LGHDT and CDR2 YNNKEL (reference sequence). The CDR3 is 16 residues long. V lost 0 bases to trimming and J lost 9 bases; unmatched junction nucleotides: 9. The CDR3 loop is CASSQEGGGRAGEQFF. CDR3 in DNA: TGTGCCAGCAGCCAAGAGGGCGGCGGGAGGGCGGGTGAGCAGTTCTTC.

Note on this clonotype: The junction and the germline gene differ at one end; a read error may be behind it. The chain has TRBV9 and TRBJ2-3, with D possibly being TRBD2 (5 bases). CDR1 is SGDLS and CDR2 is YYNGEE in the germline V gene. The CDR3 loop spans 14 amino acids. The CDR3 loop reads CASSASPSTDTRYF. The DNA for the CDR3 is TGTGCCAGCAGCGCTAGTCCTAGCACAGATACGCGGTATTTT.

This clonotype has only a few counts. The V and J genes are TRBV19 and TRBJ2-1; possibly TRBD2 for D (6 bases). Germline V gene lookup returns CDR1 LNHDA and CDR2 SQIVND (reference sequence). V was pared by 3 bases and J by 6 bases, with 9 bases between. The CDR3 consists of 13 residues. This CDR3 reads CASSIFGGNEQFF. In DNA, the CDR3 is TGTGCCAGTAGTATTTTCGGGGGCAATGAGCAGTTCTTC.

This clonotype was counted ten times or more. The chain employs TRBV27 and TRBJ2-3, with a possible D match to TRBD2 (5 bases). Germline lookup yields CDR1 MNHEY and CDR2 SMNVEV (reference sequence). The CDR3 spans 17 residues. V was trimmed by 3 bases and J by 3 bases, leaving 19 bases between them. The CDR3 DNA sequence: TGTGCCAGCAGTTTTACCGCCATTGAACGGGGTACAGATACGCAGTATTTT. Protein product: CASSFTAIERGTDTQYF.

This clonotype has more than one count but fewer than ten. The chain couples TRBV4-2 to TRBJ1-4, with D hard to call. This CDR3 is built from 12 residues. Germline CDR1 and CDR2: LGHNA and YNFKEQ. Trimming stripped 3 bases from V and 8 bases from J, with 7 bases between. Here the CDR3 DNA reads TGTGCCAGCAGCCAGGTGGAGGAAAAACTGTTTTTT. Amino acid sequence: CASSQVEEKLFF.